This is a list of T cell receptor beta chains from one sample in a study of early T cells in non-severe SARS-CoV-2 infection. MiXCR was run by TCRdb on the 5' RACE reads, yielding one entry per CDR3 protein. The repertoire holds over 45,000 distinct CDR3 sequences, with 5.6% as singletons. The material sequenced was whole blood. The source is an adult who was a healthcare worker with PCR-confirmed SARS-CoV-2 infection or an uninfected control (not recorded which). Each CDR3 is given with its conserved first and last residue. The order of the fields is CDR3 protein, CDR3 DNA, D gene, clone size, V gene, J gene. D genes are given only for firm matches. Not every row has a clone size; where given, it reads once, few, many or a size class.

CDR3 protein: CASSLGPARQFF
CDR3 DNA: TGTGCCAGCAGCTTAGGCCCGGCGAGGCAGTTCTTC
D gene: -
clone size: many
V gene: TRBV7-2
J gene: TRBJ2-1

CDR3 protein: CASLTSGQNTGELFF
CDR3 DNA: TGTGCCAGCCTGACTAGCGGTCAGAACACCGGGGAGCTGTTTTTT
D gene: TRBD2
clone size: many
V gene: TRBV28
J gene: TRBJ2-2

CDR3 protein: CASAEPGPTYEQYF
CDR3 DNA: TGTGCCAGCGCCGAACCGGGACCTACCTACGAGCAGTACTTC
D gene: -
clone size: many
V gene: TRBV6-2/TRBV6-3
J gene: TRBJ2-7

CDR3 protein: CSVEGRQRQNAFF
CDR3 DNA: TGCAGCGTTGAGGGGCGACAGAGACAGAATGCTTTCTTT
D gene: -
clone size: many
V gene: TRBV29-1
J gene: TRBJ1-1

CDR3 protein: CASSAEGGGRQPQHF
CDR3 DNA: TGTGCCAGCAGTGCTGAAGGGGGCGGGCGTCAGCCCCAGCATTTT
D gene: TRBD1
clone size: many
V gene: TRBV6-1
J gene: TRBJ1-5

CDR3 protein: CASSLAQGYNEQFF
CDR3 DNA: TGTGCCAGCAGTTTAGCACAGGGATACAATGAGCAGTTCTTC
D gene: -
clone size: few
V gene: TRBV12-3/TRBV12-4
J gene: TRBJ2-1

CDR3 protein: CASRPPYGMTGNTIYF
CDR3 DNA: TGTGCCAGCAGACCTCCCTACGGGATGACTGGAAACACCATATATTTT
D gene: -
clone size: many
V gene: TRBV12-3/TRBV12-4
J gene: TRBJ1-3

CDR3 protein: CASSQTAGASTDTQYF
CDR3 DNA: TGTGCCAGCTCACAAACCGCAGGGGCTAGCACAGATACGCAGTATTTT
D gene: -
clone size: many
V gene: TRBV18
J gene: TRBJ2-3

CDR3 protein: CSVERSSSGRRNEQFF
CDR3 DNA: TGCAGCGTTGAACGCTCGTCTAGCGGGAGACGCAATGAGCAGTTCTTC
D gene: TRBD2
clone size: -
V gene: TRBV29-1
J gene: TRBJ2-1

CDR3 protein: CASSQLAGAFYEQYF
CDR3 DNA: TGTGCCAGCAGTCAACTAGCGGGAGCCTTTTACGAGCAGTACTTC
D gene: TRBD2
clone size: many
V gene: TRBV6-6
J gene: TRBJ2-7

CDR3 protein: CSVRDRGLKGYTF
CDR3 DNA: TGCAGTGTACGAGACAGGGGGTTGAAGGGCTACACCTTC
D gene: TRBD1
clone size: many
V gene: TRBV20-1
J gene: TRBJ1-2

CDR3 protein: CASSPGTASGNTIYF
CDR3 DNA: TGTGCCAGCAGCCCAGGGACAGCCTCTGGAAACACCATATATTTT
D gene: TRBD1
clone size: few
V gene: TRBV7-6
J gene: TRBJ1-3

CDR3 protein: CASSFERVNYEQYF
CDR3 DNA: TGTGCCAGCAGCTTTGAGAGGGTGAACTACGAGCAGTACTTC
D gene: -
clone size: many
V gene: TRBV11-2
J gene: TRBJ2-7

CDR3 protein: CASRVAGGTDTQYF
CDR3 DNA: TGCGCCAGCAGAGTAGCGGGGGGGACAGATACGCAGTATTTT
D gene: TRBD2
clone size: many
V gene: TRBV4-1
J gene: TRBJ2-3

CDR3 protein: CASSWGREYGYTF
CDR3 DNA: TGTGCCAGCAGCTGGGGGAGGGAATATGGCTACACCTTC
D gene: -
clone size: few
V gene: TRBV11-2
J gene: TRBJ1-2

CDR3 protein: CASSPDSLNTEAFF
CDR3 DNA: TGTGCCAGCAGCCCCGACAGTCTGAACACTGAAGCTTTCTTT
D gene: -
clone size: few
V gene: TRBV7-6
J gene: TRBJ1-1

CDR3 protein: CASSSNQGTPDTQYF
CDR3 DNA: TGTGCCAGCAGTTCCAACCAGGGGACCCCCGATACGCAGTATTTT
D gene: -
clone size: many
V gene: TRBV12-3/TRBV12-4
J gene: TRBJ2-3

CDR3 protein: CASSPRQGTDTQYF
CDR3 DNA: TGTGCCAGCTCACCACGGCAGGGTACAGATACGCAGTATTTT
D gene: -
clone size: -
V gene: TRBV18
J gene: TRBJ2-3

CDR3 protein: CASSSQAGGATRYF
CDR3 DNA: TGTGCCAGCAGCTCACAAGCAGGAGGGGCCACACGGTATTTT
D gene: -
clone size: many
V gene: TRBV6-4
J gene: TRBJ2-3

CDR3 protein: CASSLDGSRTDTQYF
CDR3 DNA: TGTGCCAGCAGCTTAGACGGCAGCAGAACAGATACGCAGTATTTT
D gene: -
clone size: many
V gene: TRBV11-3
J gene: TRBJ2-3

CDR3 protein: CAWSGGRGDEQFF
CDR3 DNA: TGTGCCTGGAGCGGCGGGAGGGGGGATGAGCAGTTCTTC
D gene: TRBD2
clone size: many
V gene: TRBV30
J gene: TRBJ2-1

CDR3 protein: CASSLEEGAYGYTF
CDR3 DNA: TGTGCCAGCAGCTTGGAAGAGGGCGCCTATGGCTACACCTTC
D gene: -
clone size: many
V gene: TRBV5-4
J gene: TRBJ1-2

CDR3 protein: CASSWGGVPTDTQYF
CDR3 DNA: TGTGCCAGCAGTTGGGGGGGGGTCCCCACAGATACGCAGTATTTT
D gene: TRBD2
clone size: many
V gene: TRBV12-3/TRBV12-4
J gene: TRBJ2-3

CDR3 protein: CASSLLSGNTIYF
CDR3 DNA: TGTGCCAGCAGTTTACTCTCTGGAAACACCATATATTTT
D gene: -
clone size: -
V gene: TRBV12-3/TRBV12-4
J gene: TRBJ1-3

CDR3 protein: CSAGGPGSTGANVLTF
CDR3 DNA: TGCAGTGCTGGGGGTCCAGGGTCTACTGGGGCCAACGTCCTGACTTTC
D gene: -
clone size: -
V gene: TRBV20-1
J gene: TRBJ2-6

CDR3 protein: CASSQEGGGEPSYEQYF
CDR3 DNA: TGTGCCAGCAGCCAAGAGGGGGGAGGGGAACCCTCCTACGAGCAGTACTTC
D gene: TRBD2
clone size: many
V gene: TRBV4-2
J gene: TRBJ2-7

CDR3 protein: CASSELGYGYTF
CDR3 DNA: TGTGCCAGCAGTGAATTGGGCTATGGCTACACCTTC
D gene: -
clone size: many
V gene: TRBV25-1
J gene: TRBJ1-2

CDR3 protein: CASSGRALAGGSYNEQFF
CDR3 DNA: TGTGCCAGTAGTGGGAGGGCCCTAGCGGGGGGCTCCTACAATGAGCAGTTCTTC
D gene: TRBD2
clone size: many
V gene: TRBV19
J gene: TRBJ2-1

CDR3 protein: CASSLAGQGASTGELFF
CDR3 DNA: TGCGCCAGCAGCTTGGCCGGCCAGGGGGCTAGCACCGGGGAGCTGTTTTTT
D gene: TRBD1
clone size: many
V gene: TRBV5-1
J gene: TRBJ2-2

CDR3 protein: CASSQRDTEAFF
CDR3 DNA: TGTGCCAGCAGCCAACGGGACACTGAAGCTTTCTTT
D gene: -
clone size: many
V gene: TRBV3-1
J gene: TRBJ1-1

CDR3 protein: CASDLQETQYF
CDR3 DNA: TGTGCCAGCGATCTCCAAGAGACCCAGTACTTC
D gene: -
clone size: -
V gene: TRBV2
J gene: TRBJ2-5

CDR3 protein: CATSRDRIAGNTIYF
CDR3 DNA: TGTGCCACCAGCAGAGATAGAATTGCTGGAAACACCATATATTTT
D gene: -
clone size: few
V gene: TRBV15
J gene: TRBJ1-3

CDR3 protein: CASSPNSDGNYGYTF
CDR3 DNA: TGCGCCAGCAGCCCAAATTCGGACGGAAACTATGGCTACACCTTC
D gene: -
clone size: few
V gene: TRBV5-1
J gene: TRBJ1-2

CDR3 protein: CASSPLGPDNSGANVLTF
CDR3 DNA: TGTGCCAGCTCACCCCTAGGCCCGGATAACTCTGGGGCCAACGTCCTGACTTTC
D gene: -
clone size: few
V gene: TRBV18
J gene: TRBJ2-6

CDR3 protein: CASSQVVGGQAPEQYF
CDR3 DNA: TGTGCCAGCAGCCAGGTTGTGGGCGGGCAGGCTCCCGAGCAGTACTTC
D gene: -
clone size: many
V gene: TRBV7-8
J gene: TRBJ2-7

CDR3 protein: CASSQGSWDGKLFF
CDR3 DNA: TGCGCCAGCAGCCAAGGGAGCTGGGACGGAAAACTGTTTTTT
D gene: -
clone size: many
V gene: TRBV5-1
J gene: TRBJ1-4

CDR3 protein: CSAREARVPNSPLHF
CDR3 DNA: TGCAGTGCTAGAGAGGCCAGGGTCCCAAATTCACCCCTCCACTTT
D gene: -
clone size: few
V gene: TRBV20-1
J gene: TRBJ1-6

CDR3 protein: CASSRDYPGEQFF
CDR3 DNA: TGTGCCAGCAGTCGGGACTACCCGGGGGAGCAGTTCTTC
D gene: TRBD2
clone size: many
V gene: TRBV12-3/TRBV12-4
J gene: TRBJ2-1

CDR3 protein: CASSSQGAPGNTIYF
CDR3 DNA: TGTGCCAGCAGCTCTCAGGGGGCCCCTGGAAACACCATATATTTT
D gene: TRBD1
clone size: -
V gene: TRBV7-2
J gene: TRBJ1-3

CDR3 protein: CSVTWGVLAKDEQYF
CDR3 DNA: TGCAGCGTCACCTGGGGAGTTTTAGCGAAAGACGAGCAGTACTTC
D gene: -
clone size: few
V gene: TRBV29-1
J gene: TRBJ2-7

CDR3 protein: CASSLVGGGRETQYF
CDR3 DNA: TGTGCCAGCAGCCTCGTAGGCGGGGGCCGTGAGACCCAGTACTTC
D gene: -
clone size: -
V gene: TRBV7-9
J gene: TRBJ2-5

CDR3 protein: CASSLQTGGFTEAFF
CDR3 DNA: TGTGCCAGCAGCCTCCAGACAGGGGGCTTCACTGAAGCTTTCTTT
D gene: TRBD1
clone size: few
V gene: TRBV11-2
J gene: TRBJ1-1

CDR3 protein: CASSSDGGNIQYF
CDR3 DNA: TGTGCCAGCAGCTCAGACGGGGGGAACATTCAGTACTTC
D gene: TRBD2
clone size: many
V gene: TRBV11-2
J gene: TRBJ2-4

CDR3 protein: CASWAPLTDTQYF
CDR3 DNA: TGTGCCAGCTGGGCCCCCCTCACAGATACGCAGTATTTT
D gene: -
clone size: many
V gene: TRBV2
J gene: TRBJ2-3

CDR3 protein: CASSPGGGWYEQYF
CDR3 DNA: TGTGCCAGCAGCCCGGGGGGAGGTTGGTACGAGCAGTACTTC
D gene: TRBD2
clone size: -
V gene: TRBV13
J gene: TRBJ2-7

CDR3 protein: CASSHDRGRTQYF
CDR3 DNA: TGTGCCAGCAGCCACGACAGGGGGCGGACCCAGTACTTC
D gene: TRBD1
clone size: many
V gene: TRBV28
J gene: TRBJ2-5